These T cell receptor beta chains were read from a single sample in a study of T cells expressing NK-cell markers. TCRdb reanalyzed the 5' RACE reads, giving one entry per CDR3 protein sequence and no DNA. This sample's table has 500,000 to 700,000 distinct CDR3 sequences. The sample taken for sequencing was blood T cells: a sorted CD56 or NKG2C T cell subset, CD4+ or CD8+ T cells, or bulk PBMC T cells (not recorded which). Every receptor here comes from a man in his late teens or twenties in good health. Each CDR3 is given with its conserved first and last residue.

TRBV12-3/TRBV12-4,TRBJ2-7,CASSPSGRRGEQYF
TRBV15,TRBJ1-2,CATSRETNNYGYTF
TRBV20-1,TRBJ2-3,CSASRTGFGTDTQYF
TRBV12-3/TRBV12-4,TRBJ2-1,CASSLGIGGLAGGNEQFF
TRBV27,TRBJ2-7,CASSLFPGTGFYEQYF
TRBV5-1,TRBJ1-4,CASGNDANEKLFF
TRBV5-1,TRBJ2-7,CASSISSTGRADYEQYF
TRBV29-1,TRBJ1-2,CSVEAPMTGNGYTF
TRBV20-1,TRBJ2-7,CSARATVRTGEQYF
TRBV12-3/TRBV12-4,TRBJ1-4,CASSHSGTLEKLFF
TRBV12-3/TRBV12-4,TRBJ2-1,CASTQGGGEQFF
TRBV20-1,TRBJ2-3,CSARDRSGRIFTDTQYF
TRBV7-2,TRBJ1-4,CASSSDRVSTNEKLFF
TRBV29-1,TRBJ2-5,CSVEDVVGETQYF
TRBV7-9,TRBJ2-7,CASSFTGTSGRYEQYF
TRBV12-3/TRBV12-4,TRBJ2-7,CASSHSYSYEQYF
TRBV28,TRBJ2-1,CASRGRESVKDEQFF
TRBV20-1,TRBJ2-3,CSARDLREARTDTQYF
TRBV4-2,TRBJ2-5,CASSQAGETQYF
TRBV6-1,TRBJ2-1,CASTPFLAGGPNEQFF
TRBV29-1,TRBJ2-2,CSVSGQGTTTGELFF
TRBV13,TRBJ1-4,CASSHRAQARFLDANEKLFF
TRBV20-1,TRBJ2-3,CSAPGGGGYSGESTDTQYF
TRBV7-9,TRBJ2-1,CASSYTGLANNNEQFF
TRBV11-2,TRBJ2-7,CASSFNDYEQYF
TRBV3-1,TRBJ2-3,CASSPGVGDTQYF
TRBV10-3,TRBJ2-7,CAIRLAGGSEQYF
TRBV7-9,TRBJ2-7,CASSVTPGQGFYEQYF
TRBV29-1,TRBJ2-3,CSAIGPRYTDTQYF
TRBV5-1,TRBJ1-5,CASSPGLNGPYSNQPQHF
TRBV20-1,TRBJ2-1,CSAELARPNYNEQFF
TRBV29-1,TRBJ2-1,CSAAGLAGGPSRDEQFF
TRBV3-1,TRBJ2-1,CASSQEWERAYNEQFF
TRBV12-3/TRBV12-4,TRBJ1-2,CASRTGEYGYTF
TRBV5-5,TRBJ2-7,CASSLAPTGTSYEQYF
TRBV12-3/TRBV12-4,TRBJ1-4,CASTRAALLATNEKLFF
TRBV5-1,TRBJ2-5,CASSPQPPQETQYF
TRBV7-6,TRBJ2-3,CASSSSIFGTLSTDTQYF
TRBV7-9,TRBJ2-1,CASSTGTSGIYEQFF
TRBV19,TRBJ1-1,CASTIGQFEAFF
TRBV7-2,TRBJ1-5,CASSLGTGPNQPQHF
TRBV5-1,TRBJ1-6,CASSLNPPWEDSPLHF
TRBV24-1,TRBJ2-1,CATSDPGMGEGRSYNEQFF
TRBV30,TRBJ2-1,CAWSVTGVRDEQFF
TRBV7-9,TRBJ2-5,CASSLQQGQQETQYF
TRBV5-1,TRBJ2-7,CASSLGRQQSSYEQYF
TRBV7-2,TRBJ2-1,CASSSRLAGAVEEQFF